Below are 11 T cell receptor beta chains sequenced from a single sample in a study of blood T cell repertoires in COVID-19. The protocol was immunoSEQ multiplex PCR, while the TCRdb copy is restricted to in-frame clones and leaves out a portion. The sample consists of some 150,000 clones, under 95% of them appearing once. Sequences were obtained from peripheral blood. The receptor set was obtained from a middle-aged man with acute or convalescent COVID-19.

V and J are TRBV7-2 and TRBJ2-7; possibly TRBD2 for D (6 bases). The V end was cut by 6 bases, the J end by 4 bases, with 19 bases between. Looked up from germline, CDR1 is SGHTA and CDR2 is FQGNSA. The CDR3 runs 15 residues. CDR3 region: CASSATGTSSYEQYF. The CDR3 DNA reads as TGTGCCAGCAGTGCAACCGGGACTTCGTCTTACGAGCAGTACTTC.

The chain joins TRBV19 to TRBJ1-5, with D unclear. The CDR3 extends over 13 amino acids. The germline V gene has CDR1 LNHDA and CDR2 SQIVND (reference sequence). Trimming took 7 bases from V and 4 from J, leaving 11 bases between them. The CDR3 protein is CASTPDGNQPQHF. Written as DNA, the CDR3 is TGTGCCAGTACTCCAGATGGTAATCAGCCCCAGCATTTT.

V usage is TRBV7-3 and J usage is TRBJ1-2, with TRBD1 matching over 8 bases. The CDR3 is 14 amino acids. In germline, CDR1 is SGHTA, CDR2 FQGTGA. V lost 5 bases to trimming and J lost 7 bases; unmatched junction nucleotides: 9. CDR3 DNA sequence: TGTGCCAGCAGCAAACAGGGGGGAGAGGTTGGCTACACCTTC. Translating gives CASSKQGGEVGYTF.

This clone was recorded only once. The chain joins TRBV10-1 to TRBJ2-1, with TRBD2 matching over 8 bases. CDR1 is WNHNN and CDR2 is SYGVQD in the germline V gene (reference sequence). Unmatched junction bases numbered 8, after V lost 0 bases and J lost 7 bases. CDR3 length equals 16 residues. CDR3 loop: CASSESLGTSRNEQFF. DNA of the CDR3: TGCGCCAGCAGTGAGTCCTTAGGGACTAGTAGGAATGAGCAGTTCTTC.

The rearrangement joins TRBV19 to TRBJ1-4, with unresolved D. Germline V gene sequence: CDR1 LNHDA, CDR2 SQIVND (reference sequence). The CDR3 is 16 residues long. V was cut by 7 bases and J by 0 bases, with 15 bases left in between. The CDR3 is CASTRSWRATNEKLFF. CDR3 in DNA: TGTGCCAGTACCCGCTCGTGGAGGGCAACTAATGAAAAACTGTTTTTT.

The chain carries TRBV28 and TRBJ1-3; 10 bases agree with TRBD1. The CDR3 extends over 17 amino acids. J gave up 0 bases and V 3 bases, and 5 bases lay outside the gene matches. The V gene's germline CDR1 is MDHEN and CDR2 SYDVKM. The DNA of the CDR3 is TGTGCCAGCAGTTTTAGGCGGGACAGGGGCTCTGGAAACACCATATATTTT. Amino acid sequence: CASSFRRDRGSGNTIYF.

The chain uses TRBV6-1 and TRBJ2-7; 12 bases map to TRBD2. Germline V gene sequence: CDR1 MNHNS, CDR2 SASEGT. Trimming took 3 bases from V and 3 from J; bases not matched to a gene: 6. The length of the CDR3 is 16 residues. CDR3 coding DNA: TGTGCCAGCAGTGATACCCAGACTAGCGGGGGCTACGAGCAGTACTTC. This encodes CASSDTQTSGGYEQYF.

The V call is TRBV7-9, the J call TRBJ1-2; D call uncertain. V was clipped by 0 bases and J by 0 bases, with 5 bases between them. Germline V gene sequence: CDR1 SEHNR, CDR2 FQNEAQ (reference sequence). The CDR3 extends over 14 amino acids. The CDR3 here is CASSLAVANYGYTF. The CDR3 DNA sequence: TGTGCCAGCAGCTTAGCAGTAGCTAACTATGGCTACACCTTC.

This clone was seen only a few times. J is TRBJ2-3 and V is TRBV11-1; TRBD2 is a possible D gene (5 bases). This CDR3 is 12 amino acids long. The germline gives CDR1 SGHAT, CDR2 FQDESV (reference sequence). V lost 3 bases and J 5 bases, leaving 6 bases between the germline ends. The CDR3 loop is CASSFRGDTQYF. The CDR3 DNA reads as TGTGCCAGCAGCTTTCGGGGAGATACGCAGTATTTT.

The gene calls are TRBV27 and TRBJ1-5, with unresolved D. The V gene lost 3 bases and the J gene lost 5 bases, with 11 bases spanning the gap. In germline, CDR1 is MNHEY, CDR2 SMNVEV (reference sequence). The CDR3 is 14 amino acids. Written as DNA, the CDR3 is TGTGCCAGCAGTTTGAGGGCGGTAGATCAGCCCCAGCATTTT. As protein: CASSLRAVDQPQHF.

Of note for this clone: Within the sample, other DNA sequences also encode this same CDR3. The chain links TRBV30 to TRBJ1-1, with 8 positions matching TRBD1. This CDR3 region has 14 residues. Germline lookup yields CDR1 GTSNPN and CDR2 SVGIG (reference sequence). The V and J ends lost 2 bases and 1 base, in that order; junction bases with no gene match: 3. The CDR3 reads CAWSPGTGNTEAFF. CDR3 DNA sequence: TGTGCCTGGAGTCCCGGGACAGGGAACACTGAAGCTTTCTTT.